The present T cell receptor beta chain was sequenced within a study of cytomegalovirus exposure and HLA in healthy donors. Healthy bone marrow donors made up the cohort. With V trimmed by 6 bases and J by 3 bases, 5 bases remained unmatched. This CDR3 region has 13 residues. Germline V gene data show CDR1 as ENHRY and CDR2 as SYGVKD. Overall study findings and caveats: Immune exposure was documented only through CMV serostatus.

The PCR ran on 60 Vbeta and 13 Jbeta primers. Method: immunoSEQ multiplex PCR; TCRdb's copy keeps in-frame clones and lacks some. Of roughly 150,000 clones listed, 76% were seen once; the top ten hold over 3%. Of note for this clone: Antigen specificity is unknown.

The clonotype comes from a man aged 40-49 years in good health and CMV-seronegative. The sequencing sample was made of PBMCs. This chain uses TRBV10-3 with TRBJ2-7, with 7 bases that match TRBD1. The CDR3 nucleotides read TGTGCCATCAGCCCGGACAGGCGCTACGAGCAGTACTTC. Protein product: CAISPDRRYEQYF.